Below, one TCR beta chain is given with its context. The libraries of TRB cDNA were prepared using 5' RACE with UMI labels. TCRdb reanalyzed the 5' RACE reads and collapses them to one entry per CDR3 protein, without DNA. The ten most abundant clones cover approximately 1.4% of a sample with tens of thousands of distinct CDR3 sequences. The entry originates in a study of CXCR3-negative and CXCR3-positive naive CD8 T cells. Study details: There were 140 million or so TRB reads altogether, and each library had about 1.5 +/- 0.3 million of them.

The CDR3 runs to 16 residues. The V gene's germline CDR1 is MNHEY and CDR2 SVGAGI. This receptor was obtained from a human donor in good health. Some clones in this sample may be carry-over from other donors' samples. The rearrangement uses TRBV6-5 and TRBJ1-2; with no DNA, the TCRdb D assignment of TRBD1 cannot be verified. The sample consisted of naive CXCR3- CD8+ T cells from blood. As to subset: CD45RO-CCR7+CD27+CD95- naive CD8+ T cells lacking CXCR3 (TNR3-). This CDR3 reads CASSYSGTGTFYGYTF.